Many counts were recorded for the clone carrying this T cell receptor beta chain. Its antigen is as yet unknown. Diagnoses used clinical symptoms, serum thyroxine and TRAb, thyroid ultrasound and orbital computed tomography. This entry comes from a study of T cells in Graves' hyperthyroidism and ophthalmopathy. Study conclusions and caveats: Most thyroid clonotypes with frequency above 0.001 were detected in blood. Classification by a 13 V-J model distinguished ophthalmopathy from stable hyperthyroidism. The model made its ophthalmopathy prediction, and onset followed a median 6.5 months later.

The length of the CDR3 is 12 residues. V was clipped by 5 bases and J by 2 bases; unmatched bases: 3. Germline CDR1 is DFQATT and CDR2 is SNEGSKA (reference sequence). The investigators amplified TCR beta CDR3 regions from RNA transcripts. First-round RT-PCR of the TCR CDR3 relied on the HTBI primer set. One entry per CDR3 protein results from TCRdb running MiXCR on the multiplex PCR reads. Here the sample spans 550,000 to 700,000 distinct CDR3 sequences, under 60% being singletons. Sequences were obtained from peripheral blood or thyroid tissue (not recorded which). The V call is TRBV20-1, the J call TRBJ2-7; 7 bases are a match to TRBD2. This TCR came from an adult woman with Graves' disease, either hyperthyroidism or ophthalmopathy (not recorded which). CDR3 sequence reads: CSAERGTYEQYF. Here the CDR3 DNA reads TGCAGTGCTGAGCGGGGCACCTACGAGCAGTACTTC.